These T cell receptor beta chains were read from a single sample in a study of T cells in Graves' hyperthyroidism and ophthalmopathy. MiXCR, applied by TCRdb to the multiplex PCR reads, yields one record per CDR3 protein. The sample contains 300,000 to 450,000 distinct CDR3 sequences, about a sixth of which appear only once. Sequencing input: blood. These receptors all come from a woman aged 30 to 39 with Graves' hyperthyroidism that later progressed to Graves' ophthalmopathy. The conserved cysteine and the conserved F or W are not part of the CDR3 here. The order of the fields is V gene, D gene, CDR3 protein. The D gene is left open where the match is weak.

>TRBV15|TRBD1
ATSREGTGGGYGYT
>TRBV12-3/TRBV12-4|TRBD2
ASSPISGGENEQF
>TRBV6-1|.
ASSSLELSYNEQF
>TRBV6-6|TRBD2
ASSYYASGNYNEQF
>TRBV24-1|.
ATSGTVFDEQY
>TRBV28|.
ASSLTPLYGYT
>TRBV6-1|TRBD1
ASSMTGDYYGYT
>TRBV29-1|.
SVEYIGAEAF
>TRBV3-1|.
ASSQLQGDGYT
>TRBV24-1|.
ATSEGRMETQY